This T cell receptor (beta chain) was found in a study of blood T cells in healthy people across ages. Through a sample-barcoded 5' primer and a J-beta primer mix, a second PCR was run for roughly 6 to 12 cycles. MiXCR, applied by TCRdb to the 5' RACE reads, yields one record per CDR3 protein. In the table there are about 1.4 million distinct CDR3 sequences, almost 60% of which are singletons. V shed 6 bases and J 5 bases; nucleotides not matched to a gene: 7. This CDR3 is 15 amino acids long. Germline V gene sequence: CDR1 ENHRY, CDR2 SYGVKD. The chain is built from TRBV10-3 and TRBJ2-1; 10 positions agree with TRBD1. Sequencing input: blood. The TCR was taken from a man between 18 and 35 years old in good health. The CDR3 region has the DNA TGTGCCATCAGACCTGACAGGGGGCCCGACAATGAGCAGTTCTTC. Its protein is CAIRPDRGPDNEQFF.